The 27 T cell receptor beta chains presented below share a single source sample, sequenced in a study of early T cells in non-severe SARS-CoV-2 infection. TCRdb fed the 5' RACE reads into MiXCR, producing one record per CDR3 protein. The sample holds tens of thousands of distinct CDR3 sequences, approximately 4.4% seen once. Sequencing was performed on whole blood. Every receptor here comes from an adult who was a healthcare worker with PCR-confirmed SARS-CoV-2 infection or an uninfected control (not recorded which).

This clonotype occurred a few times. The chain recombines TRBV9 with TRBJ1-2; D perhaps matches TRBD1 (6 bases). V lost 0 bases, J lost 4 bases, and 10 bases lay in between. Germline assignment: CDR1 SGDLS and CDR2 YYNGEE. This CDR3 has 14 amino acids. CDR3 bases: TGTGCCAGCAGCGTAGCGGACAGTAGCTATGGCTACACCTTC. This sequence encodes CASSVADSSYGYTF.

This clonotype was recorded at least ten times. V gene TRBV12-3 or TRBV12-4 combines with J gene TRBJ2-1; the D is unclear. V lost 2 bases, J lost 9 bases, and 5 bases lay in between. CDR3 length: 11 residues. CDR3 bases: TGTGCCAGCAGTTTAAAGCGTGAGCAGTTCTTC. Protein product: CASSLKREQFF.

This clonotype has a count of ten or more. This chain joins TRBV27 and TRBJ2-5; 9 nucleotides align to TRBD2. V dropped 4 bases and J dropped 2; count of bases not matched to a gene: 5. The CDR3 runs to 15 residues. CDR1 MNHEY and CDR2 SMNVEV come from the germline V gene (reference sequence). In DNA form, the CDR3 reads TGTGCCAGCAGTTCCCCGGGACTAGCACAAGAGACCCAGTACTTC. Its translation: CASSSPGLAQETQYF.

Ten or more counts support this clonotype. The chain carries TRBV20-1 and TRBJ1-4, with D tentatively TRBD1 (5 bases). Germline V gene sequence: CDR1 DFQATT, CDR2 SNEGSKA (reference sequence). The CDR3 contains 14 residues. Trimming took off 1 base at V and 7 bases at J, with 13 bases between the two ends. Here the CDR3 reads CSARAPRDGEKLFF. The CDR3 DNA reads as TGCAGTGCTAGAGCCCCCAGGGATGGTGAAAAACTGTTTTTT.

In its sample, this clonotype was seen once. This may be a read error: a much more frequent sequence differs by one nucleotide. DNA for the CDR3: TGTGTCTGGAAGGGGATCCTCACCGGGGAGCTGTTTTTT. This encodes CVWKGILTGELFF. This rearrangement joins TRBV30 to TRBJ2-2, with D perhaps TRBD1 (5 bases). The V gene's germline CDR1 is GTSNPN and CDR2 SVGIG (reference sequence). The length of the CDR3 is 13 residues.

The sample holds many counts of this clonotype. The chain is built from TRBV5-1 and TRBJ2-3, with D perhaps TRBD2 (6 bases). CDR3 length equals 15 residues. The V and J ends lost 0 bases and 4 bases respectively, with 12 bases between them. Per germline, CDR1 SGHRS and CDR2 YFSETQ. CDR3 sequence (DNA): TGCGCCAGCAGCTTGGTGGAGGGTGCGGCAGATACGCAGTATTTT. Its translation: CASSLVEGAADTQYF.

With regard to this clonotype: Possible read error: a much larger clone is one base away. The chain is built from TRBV5-1 and TRBJ1-1, with a possible D match to TRBD1 (6 bases). Per germline, CDR1 SGHRS and CDR2 YFSETQ. The CDR3 totals 16 residues. DNA for the CDR3: TGCGCCAGCAGCTTGCCGGAGACAGGCTTGAACACTGGAGCTTTCTTT. The encoded protein is CASSLPETGLNTGAFF.

This clonotype occurred many times. The rearrangement joins TRBV20-1 to TRBJ1-3; no firm D call. The germline V gene encodes CDR1 DFQATT and CDR2 SNEGSKA (reference sequence). Trimming cost V 2 bases and J 3 bases, with 17 bases left between them. This CDR3 is 16 amino acids long. CDR3 in amino acids: CSARRAGSYLGNTIYF. The CDR3 coding sequence is TGCAGTGCTAGAAGGGCGGGATCTTACCTTGGAAACACCATATATTTT.

This clonotype was detected only a few times. The chain carries TRBV29-1 and TRBJ1-6, with 10 bases lining up with TRBD1. CDR1 is SQVTM, CDR2 ANQGSEA, per germline. This CDR3 has 14 amino acids. The V and J ends lost 7 bases and 9 bases, in that order; junction bases with no gene match: 9. This CDR3 reads CSAKEGTGASPLHF. CDR3 coding DNA: TGCAGCGCTAAAGAAGGGACAGGGGCTTCACCCCTCCACTTT.

This clonotype showed up many times. The rearrangement joins TRBV29-1 to TRBJ2-4, with D hard to call. This CDR3 contains 13 residues. V lost 4 bases and J lost 0, with 7 bases in between. The V gene's germline CDR1 is SQVTM and CDR2 ANQGSEA. The CDR3 DNA is TGCAGCGTTGTGTCTGTAGCCAAAAACATTCAGTACTTC. It specifies CSVVSVAKNIQYF. The full variable domain, rest sourced from reference TRBV29-1 and TRBJ2-4, is SAVISQKPSRDICQRGTSLTIQCQVDSQVTMMFWYRQQPGQSLTLIATANQGSEATYESGFVIDKFPISRPNLTFSTLTVSNMSPEDSSIYLCSVVSVAKNIQYFGAGTRLSVL.

This clonotype was recorded many times. V gene TRBV5-1 combines with J gene TRBJ2-3, with 9 bases aligning to TRBD1. V trimming: 2 bases; J trimming: 5 bases; junction bases outside the gene matches: 6. This CDR3 has 15 residues. Germline V gene data show CDR1 as SGHRS and CDR2 as YFSETQ. CDR3 coding DNA: TGCGCCAGCAGCTTCTACAGGGGGCTAGTAGATACGCAGTATTTT. Protein product: CASSFYRGLVDTQYF. The entire variable domain, with the rest obtained from reference TRBV5-1 and TRBJ2-3, is as follows: KAGVTQTPRYLIKTRGQQVTLSCSPISGHRSVSWYQQTPGQGLQFLFEYFSETQRNKGNFPGRFSGRQFSNSRSEMNVSTLELGDSALYLCASSFYRGLVDTQYFGPGTRLTVL.

This clonotype appeared many times. This chain uses TRBV6-1 with TRBJ1-6; maybe TRBD1 (5 bases). The CDR3 length is 14 residues. Trimming took off 6 bases at V and 8 bases at J, with 14 bases between the two ends. Germline loops: CDR1 MNHNS, CDR2 SASEGT. CDR3 amino acids: CASRLRDGDSPLHF. Here the CDR3 DNA reads TGTGCCAGCAGGCTCCGGGACGGTGATTCACCCCTCCACTTT.

This sequence joins TRBV29-1 and TRBJ1-1; the D is unclear. Germline V gene lookup returns CDR1 SQVTM and CDR2 ANQGSEA. Trimming left V 2 bases short and J 1 base short, with 5 bases between. This CDR3 spans 12 amino acids. The CDR3 protein is CSVERANTEAFF. CDR3 DNA sequence: TGCAGCGTTGAACGGGCGAACACTGAAGCTTTCTTT.

This clonotype occurred many times. The chain joins TRBV20-1 to TRBJ2-2; the D is unclear. This CDR3 has 13 amino acids. V was pared by 0 bases and J by 6 bases, with 8 bases between. CDR1 and CDR2 from the germline V gene are DFQATT and SNEGSKA (reference sequence). CDR3 sequence: CSARDPRAGELFF. The CDR3 coding sequence is TGCAGTGCTAGAGATCCCAGAGCCGGGGAGCTGTTTTTT.

At least ten counts were recorded for this clonotype. The chain combines TRBV28 with TRBJ2-5; 8 nucleotides match TRBD1. CDR3 size: 18 residues. V lost 0 bases, J lost 2 bases, and 11 bases stayed unmatched. Germline lookup yields CDR1 MDHEN and CDR2 SYDVKM. CDR3 coding DNA: TGTGCCAGCAGTTTATGGCGAGGTGGGGGACAGGAACAAGAGACCCAGTACTTC. It codes for CASSLWRGGGQEQETQYF.

The chain carries TRBV10-3 and TRBJ2-3, with D maybe TRBD1 (5 bases). Germline V gene data show CDR1 as ENHRY and CDR2 as SYGVKD. Trimming stripped 2 bases from V and 1 base from J, with 10 bases between. The CDR3 has 15 amino acids. CDR3 nucleotides: TGTGCCATCAGTGAGGCAGGGTTGGGCACAGATACGCAGTATTTT. Translating gives CAISEAGLGTDTQYF.

This clonotype was counted ten times or more. The chain has TRBV3-1 and TRBJ2-1; 7 nucleotides align to TRBD1. Germline CDR1 reads LGHDT; CDR2 reads YNNKEL (reference sequence). The CDR3 covers 14 residues. V gave up 1 base and J gave up 8 bases; unmatched junction bases: 5. The DNA for the CDR3 is TGTGCCAGCAGCCAAGTAACAGGGGCGGATGAGCAGTTCTTC. Translation: CASSQVTGADEQFF.

The sample holds many counts of this clonotype. DNA of the CDR3: TGCAGTGTCCTCGACGGACCAACGATTGAAGCTTTCTTT. It encodes CSVLDGPTIEAFF. V gene TRBV20-1 combines with J gene TRBJ1-1; unclear D gene. V lost 7 bases and J 7 bases, leaving 19 bases between the germline ends. The CDR3 is 13 residues long. From germline, CDR1 is DFQATT and CDR2 SNEGSKA (reference sequence).

The genes are TRBV7-9 and TRBJ2-2, with a possible D match to TRBD1 (6 bases). This CDR3 spans 16 amino acids. With 6 bases removed from V and 6 bases from J, the gap between germline ends came to 20 bases. Germline loops: CDR1 SEHNR, CDR2 FQNEAQ (reference sequence). In DNA, the CDR3 is TGTGCCAGCAGACTACAGGGCAGCAGGGCCGCCGGGGAGCTGTTTTTT. It codes for CASRLQGSRAAGELFF.

This rearrangement joins TRBV6-2 or TRBV6-3 to TRBJ2-5; the D is unclear. Trimming stripped 6 bases from V and 5 bases from J, with 13 bases between. From germline, CDR1 is MNHEY and CDR2 SVGEGT. This CDR3 has 13 residues. The CDR3 is CASRPLGRETQYF. The CDR3 DNA sequence: TGTGCCAGCAGACCACTTGGGCGGGAGACCCAGTACTTC.

The chain employs TRBV20-1 and TRBJ2-7, with D perhaps TRBD2 (6 bases). The germline CDR1 and CDR2 sequences are DFQATT and SNEGSKA (reference sequence). The length of the CDR3 is 12 residues. V shed 6 bases and J shed 3 bases, with 12 bases lying between them. CDR3 DNA sequence: TGCAGTGCGGGAGTGGGGGGCTACGAGCAGTACTTC. Protein: CSAGVGGYEQYF.

This clonotype has a handful of counts. The V and J genes are TRBV12-3 or TRBV12-4 and TRBJ2-7; tentative D call: TRBD1 (5 bases). V lost 2 bases and J lost 2, with 7 bases in between. The CDR3 has 13 amino acids. CDR3 protein: CASSLQGTYEQYF. The CDR3 nucleotides read TGTGCCAGCAGTTTACAGGGTACCTACGAGCAGTACTTC.

The rearrangement links TRBV5-4 to TRBJ2-7; 8 bases map to TRBD2. The CDR3 has 13 amino acids. J lost 6 bases, V lost 4 bases, and 6 bases had no gene match. Per the germline V gene, CDR1 is SGHNT and CDR2 is YYREEE (reference sequence). CDR3 sequence: CASSRGLAGEQYF. In DNA form, the CDR3 reads TGTGCCAGCAGCCGGGGGCTAGCGGGCGAGCAGTACTTC.

This clonotype was seen a few times. The chain links TRBV3-1 to TRBJ2-3, with D tentatively TRBD2 (6 bases). Trimming removed 0 bases from V and 2 bases from J, with 12 bases in between. The CDR3 contains 16 residues. In germline, CDR1 is LGHDT, CDR2 YNNKEL (reference sequence). CDR3 nucleotides: TGTGCCAGCAGCCAAGAGGCGGGGAGTTACACAGATACGCAGTATTTT. Its translation is CASSQEAGSYTDTQYF.

This clonotype has at least ten counts. This rearrangement joins TRBV20-1 to TRBJ1-5, with D hard to call. This CDR3 has 13 residues. Between the trimmed V and J ends, which lost 3 bases and 7 bases, there was a span of 13 bases. Germline V gene data show CDR1 as DFQATT and CDR2 as SNEGSKA (reference sequence). The CDR3 coding sequence is TGCAGTGCTAGCCCAGGAGTATTGCAGCCCCAGCATTTT. This sequence encodes CSASPGVLQPQHF.

This clonotype has a handful of counts. V usage is TRBV7-9 and J usage is TRBJ1-1; TRBD1 is a possible D gene (5 bases). Trimming removed 5 bases at V and 2 bases at J, with 9 bases between. CDR1 SEHNR and CDR2 FQNEAQ come from the germline V gene (reference sequence). This CDR3 has 13 amino acids. CDR3 nucleotide sequence: TGTGCCAGCAGCCCCAGGGATAACACTGAAGCTTTCTTT. Residues: CASSPRDNTEAFF.

The chain recombines TRBV29-1 with TRBJ2-1, with 14 bases aligning to TRBD2. The V segment lost 7 bases and the J segment 8 bases; nucleotides outside the gene matches: 10. The length of the CDR3 is 15 residues. CDR1 is SQVTM and CDR2 is ANQGSEA in the germline V gene. Here the CDR3 DNA reads TGCAGCGCCCGAGGGGGACTAGCGGGGGACGATGAGCAGTTCTTC. Its protein is CSARGGLAGDDEQFF.